These 24 T cell receptor beta chains came from one sample sequenced in a study of T-cell reconstitution after alpha-beta-depleted transplantation in children (TCRdb year 2016). Sample treatment or condition, as interpreted from the label and publication: allogeneic hematopoietic cell transplantation with graft depleted of TCRalphabeta T cells and CD19 B cells. The method behind the library was PCR. Sequencer: Illumina HiSeq 2500. To normalize quantification of the TCRbeta repertoire, the TCR libraries were built with molecular barcoding that relied on unique molecular identifiers. In TCRdb, the public reads were trimmed at Q25 with fastp and aligned with MiXCR, with productive beta chains retained. Every CDR3 protein is listed once, alongside the most common genes and DNA of its rows. This sample lists about 830,000 distinct CDR3 sequences; roughly 15% were detected once. The ten top clones hold about 4.6% of the sample.

This specimen consisted of PBMCs, mostly from graft donor cells, obtained 360 days after TCRalphabeta/CD19-depleted stem cell transplant. The source of these receptors is a male patient younger than 18 who had a stem cell transplant for acute lymphoblastic leukemia, so the T cells may come from the graft donor.

The CDR3 here is CASSARRSYEQYF. In DNA form, the CDR3 reads TGCGCCAGCAGCGCTAGACGGTCCTACGAGCAGTACTTC. The rearrangement links TRBV4-1 to TRBJ2-7; D is ambiguous. Germline values: CDR1 MGHRA, CDR2 YSYEKL. The CDR3 has 13 amino acids. V gave up 5 bases and J gave up 1 base, with 9 bases separating them.

This clonotype showed up just a few times. This rearrangement joins TRBV29-1 to TRBJ2-5; no reliable D call. CDR3 length: 12 amino acids. Trimming took 4 bases from V and 0 from J, leaving 6 bases between them. Germline assignment: CDR1 SQVTM and CDR2 ANQGSEA. CDR3 DNA: TGCAGCGTTGCCAAGTACCAAGAGACCCAGTACTTC. This translates into CSVAKYQETQYF.

In this sample, this clonotype turned up a few times. The genes are TRBV12-3 or TRBV12-4 and TRBJ2-5; maybe TRBD1 (6 bases). This CDR3 spans 14 amino acids. The V gene lost 5 bases and the J gene lost 2 bases, with 12 bases spanning the gap. The CDR3 DNA reads TGTGCCAGCAGTCAATGGACAGAGCAAGAGACCCAGTACTTC. This gives the protein CASSQWTEQETQYF.

In its sample, this clonotype was seen a few times. This chain uses TRBV20-1 with TRBJ2-1; no clear D gene. The CDR3 has 13 residues. Germline CDR1 DFQATT, CDR2 SNEGSKA (reference sequence). V lost 3 bases to trimming and J lost 0 bases, with 6 bases between them. The CDR3 DNA sequence: TGCAGTGCTAGTGTGAGCTCCTACAATGAGCAGTTCTTC. This encodes CSASVSSYNEQFF.

Note on this clonotype: A read error may be the cause here, since a much bigger clone is one base away. A read error is likely, as this CDR3 ends without the conserved phenylalanine or tryptophan. The V call is TRBV7-9, the J call TRBJ2-1; TRBD2 is a possible D gene (6 bases). Trimming cost V 3 bases and J 4 bases, with 13 bases left between them. The germline gives CDR1 SEHNR, CDR2 FQNEAQ (reference sequence). The CDR3 has 15 amino acids. Here the CDR3 DNA reads TGTGCCAGCAGCTTGAGGGCTAGCGCATACAATGAGCAGTTCCTC. Residues: CASSLRASAYNEQFL.

The rearrangement joins TRBV29-1 to TRBJ1-1; D might be TRBD1 (5 bases). V was cut by 4 bases and J by 0 bases, with 27 bases left in between. Germline V gene data show CDR1 as SQVTM and CDR2 as ANQGSEA. This CDR3 is 19 amino acids long. The CDR3 protein is CSVAGPVLGGRMLNTEAFF. The CDR3, as DNA: TGCAGCGTTGCGGGCCCTGTTCTGGGGGGGAGAATGTTGAACACTGAAGCTTTCTTT.

In its sample, this clonotype was seen a few times. This rearrangement joins TRBV27 to TRBJ2-5, with D perhaps matching TRBD1 or TRBD2 (5 bases each). Germline CDR1 is MNHEY and CDR2 is SMNVEV (reference sequence). Trimming shortened V by 5 bases and J by 5 bases, and 9 bases separated the two germline ends. The CDR3 contains 12 residues. Here the CDR3 DNA reads TGTGCCAGCAGTGGCAGGGACGAGACCCAGTACTTC. It specifies CASSGRDETQYF.

This clonotype was recorded a few times. The chain links TRBV19 to TRBJ2-1; D could derive from TRBD1 or TRBD2 (5 bases each). The CDR3 has 13 amino acids. Germline V gene sequence: CDR1 LNHDA, CDR2 SQIVND (reference sequence). The germline V and J ends were trimmed by 3 bases and 5 bases, with 8 bases remaining between them. The CDR3 region is CASSIWGNNEQFF. CDR3 sequence (DNA): TGTGCCAGTAGTATCTGGGGGAACAATGAGCAGTTCTTC.

The V and J genes are TRBV6-5 and TRBJ1-2; 7 bases fit TRBD1. This CDR3 is built from 13 residues. The germline V gene encodes CDR1 MNHEY and CDR2 SVGAGI. Unmatched junction bases numbered 5, after V lost 6 bases and J lost 4 bases. In DNA form, the CDR3 reads TGTGCCAGCAGGTGGGACAGAAGCTATGGCTACACCTTC. It encodes CASRWDRSYGYTF.

This clonotype came up a few times. This sequence joins TRBV5-1 and TRBJ1-1, with D possibly matching TRBD1 (6 bases). The germline CDR1 and CDR2 sequences are SGHRS and YFSETQ. The CDR3 is 15 amino acids. The V end lost 4 bases, the J end lost 4 bases, and 17 bases lay between the germline ends. The CDR3 nucleotides are TGCGCCAGCAGCCCAGACAGGTCCTTGGGCACTGAAGCTTTCTTT. It codes for CASSPDRSLGTEAFF.

The CDR3 region has the DNA TGTGCCAGCCGGACCAGACGCGGGAACACCGGGGAGCTGTTTTTT. It yields the protein CASRTRRGNTGELFF. The chain has TRBV7-6 and TRBJ2-2; D ambiguous. Per germline, CDR1 SGHVS and CDR2 FNYEAQ. V was pared by 8 bases and J by 1 base, with 14 bases between. The CDR3 is 15 residues long.

This clonotype was seen more than once but under ten times. V gene TRBV7-9 combines with J gene TRBJ1-2; D not resolved. Per the germline V gene, CDR1 is SEHNR and CDR2 is FQNEAQ (reference sequence). The CDR3 is 14 amino acids. V lost 0 bases, J lost 6 bases, and 11 bases lay in between. CDR3 region: CASSLADAMDGYTF. DNA of the CDR3: TGTGCCAGCAGCTTAGCTGACGCCATGGATGGCTACACCTTC.

This clonotype turned up a few times. V and J are TRBV3-1 and TRBJ1-4, with D unresolved. The CDR3 consists of 14 residues. Trimming shortened V by 2 bases and J by 4 bases, and 8 bases separated the two germline ends. Germline CDR1 and CDR2: LGHDT and YNNKEL (reference sequence). The CDR3, as DNA: TGTGCCAGCAGCCAAACGGAGTTTAATGAAAAACTGTTTTTT. It codes for CASSQTEFNEKLFF. The full variable domain, completed using reference TRBV3-1 and TRBJ1-4, is DTAVSQTPKYLVTQMGNDKSIKCEQNLGHDTMYWYKQDSKKFLKIMFSYNNKELIINETVPNRFSPKSPDKAHLNLHINSLELGDSAVYFCASSQTEFNEKLFFGSGTQLSVL.

The chain links TRBV9 to TRBJ2-7; D might be TRBD2 (6 bases). V lost 1 base and J lost 4, with 9 bases in between. The CDR3 is 13 amino acids. Germline V gene sequence: CDR1 SGDLS, CDR2 YYNGEE. The DNA of the CDR3 is TGTGCCAGCAGCGTATCTGGGGGGTACGAGCAGTACTTC. It specifies CASSVSGGYEQYF. The whole variable domain, remainder taken from reference TRBV9 and TRBJ2-7, is DSGVTQTPKHLITATGQRVTLRCSPRSGDLSVYWYQQSLDQGLQFLIQYYNGEERAKGNILERFSAQQFPDLHSELNLSSLELGDSALYFCASSVSGGYEQYFGPGTRLTVT.

This clonotype was seen only a few times. This chain uses TRBV28 with TRBJ1-1; possible D gene TRBD1, 5 bases. The CDR3 spans 16 residues. Germline lookup yields CDR1 MDHEN and CDR2 SYDVKM. The V and J ends lost 4 bases and 3 bases respectively, with 18 bases between them. This CDR3 reads CASSSPRFRAHTEAFF. For the CDR3, the DNA is TGTGCCAGCAGTTCACCCCGGTTCAGGGCCCACACTGAAGCTTTCTTT.

The J gene is TRBJ2-5, the V gene TRBV29-1, with no clear D. Germline V gives CDR1 SQVTM, CDR2 ANQGSEA. With 5 bases removed from V and 5 bases from J, the gap between germline ends came to 12 bases. The CDR3 runs to 12 residues. The CDR3 sequence is CSVYHTWETQYF. DNA of the CDR3: TGCAGCGTTTATCATACGTGGGAGACCCAGTACTTC. Together with reference TRBV29-1 and TRBJ2-5, the CDR3 gives the full variable domain: SAVISQKPSRDICQRGTSLTIQCQVDSQVTMMFWYRQQPGQSLTLIATANQGSEATYESGFVIDKFPISRPNLTFSTLTVSNMSPEDSSIYLCSVYHTWETQYFGPGTRLLVL.

V usage is TRBV3-1 and J usage is TRBJ1-4, with unresolved D. Germline assignment: CDR1 LGHDT and CDR2 YNNKEL (reference sequence). The CDR3 runs to 18 residues. The V gene lost 1 base and the J gene lost 0 bases, with 15 bases spanning the gap. CDR3 sequence: CASSQVKIGIATNEKLFF. CDR3 sequence (DNA): TGTGCCAGCAGCCAAGTGAAAATAGGAATCGCAACTAATGAAAAACTGTTTTTT.

The V call is TRBV6-4, the J call TRBJ1-2; TRBD1 aligns across 7 bases. CDR1 and CDR2 (germline): MRHNA, SNTAGT. The V segment lost 0 bases and the J segment 5 bases; nucleotides outside the gene matches: 18. The CDR3 extends over 19 amino acids. CDR3 nucleotide sequence: TGTGCCAGCAGTGACTCTATCCGGGACAGACTCCTTTGGTCGTATGGCTACACCTTC. It yields the protein CASSDSIRDRLLWSYGYTF.

This chain joins TRBV9 and TRBJ2-2, with D perhaps being TRBD1 or TRBD2 (5 bases each). Germline CDR1 is SGDLS and CDR2 is YYNGEE. Between the trimmed V and J ends, which lost 4 bases and 0 bases, there was a span of 16 bases. This CDR3 region has 17 residues. CDR3 in amino acids: CASSLEGRVANTGELFF. The CDR3 DNA reads TGTGCCAGCAGCCTCGAGGGGCGGGTCGCGAACACCGGGGAGCTGTTTTTT. Combining the CDR3 with reference TRBV9 and TRBJ2-2 gives the whole variable domain DSGVTQTPKHLITATGQRVTLRCSPRSGDLSVYWYQQSLDQGLQFLIQYYNGEERAKGNILERFSAQQFPDLHSELNLSSLELGDSALYFCASSLEGRVANTGELFFGEGSRLTVL.

This clonotype showed up just a few times. V is TRBV12-3 or TRBV12-4 and J is TRBJ2-5, with 14 bases matching TRBD2. The CDR3 extends over 17 amino acids. J lost 5 bases, V lost 1 base, and 6 bases had no gene match. In nucleotides, the CDR3 is TGTGCCAGCAGTTTAGGACTAGCGGGAGGGCCCTGGGAGACCCAGTACTTC. It specifies CASSLGLAGGPWETQYF.

This clonotype has at least ten counts. CDR3 amino acids: CAIGGLAKSYEQYF. CDR3 coding DNA: TGTGCCATCGGGGGACTAGCAAAGTCCTACGAGCAGTACTTC. The V call is TRBV10-3, the J call TRBJ2-7; 9 nucleotides match TRBD2. V lost 8 bases, J lost 1 base, and 6 bases stayed unmatched. Germline-derived CDR1 and CDR2 are ENHRY and SYGVKD. The CDR3 loop spans 14 amino acids.

This clonotype was picked up a small number of times. This chain connects TRBV6-5 to TRBJ2-7, with D uncertain. The CDR3 covers 13 residues. The germline CDR1 and CDR2 sequences are MNHEY and SVGAGI. The V end lost 0 bases, the J end lost 1 base, and 4 bases lay between the germline ends. The chain's CDR3 is CASSYSMSYEQYF. The CDR3 DNA reads TGTGCCAGCAGTTACTCGATGTCCTACGAGCAGTACTTC.

This clonotype was seen just once. The rearrangement joins TRBV20-1 to TRBJ2-1; D is unresolved. The V end was cut by 0 bases, the J end by 0 bases, with 12 bases between. The germline V gene has CDR1 DFQATT and CDR2 SNEGSKA (reference sequence). The CDR3 loop spans 16 amino acids. The CDR3 DNA reads as TGCAGTGCTAGAGATCTTTTCCTGAGCTCCTACAATGAGCAGTTCTTC. It is translated as CSARDLFLSSYNEQFF.

V usage is TRBV7-3 and J usage is TRBJ2-3; a possible D gene is TRBD2 (6 bases). Trimming cost V 7 bases and J 5 bases, with 13 bases left between them. This CDR3 has 13 residues. Germline V gene sequence: CDR1 SGHTA, CDR2 FQGTGA. The CDR3 reads CASNRGGGDTQYF. CDR3 nucleotides: TGTGCCAGCAATCGGGGAGGCGGAGATACGCAGTATTTT.